Below are 20 T cell receptor beta chains sequenced from a single sample in a study of regulatory T cells in long-lasting Graves disease. Sample time point: newly diagnosed GD, antithyroid drugs for less than 3 months. From RNA extracted from PBMCs, the TCR library was made. CDR3-region Arm-PCR and iRepertoire HTBI primers produced the TCR beta libraries. TCRdb reanalysed the multiplex PCR reads using MiXCR and keeps one entry per CDR3 protein. Here the sample spans 200,000 to 250,000 distinct CDR3 sequences, approximately 19% being singletons. The sample also formed part of further work on T cells in Graves' hyperthyroidism and ophthalmopathy.

The source material was peripheral blood mononuclear cells (PBMCs), sampled at new diagnosis, from a patient treated with antithyroid drugs. The receptors shown here come from a woman in her 30s with Graves disease.

The chain links TRBV2 to TRBJ2-1; 8 bases are shared with TRBD2. This CDR3 region has 15 residues. Germline V CDR1 and CDR2: SNHLY, FYNNEI. V lost 3 bases and J lost 6; bases outside the gene matches: 7. The CDR3 DNA follows: TGTGCCAGCAGTGACAATGGACTAGCCTCCAATGAGCAGTTCTTC. Amino acid sequence: CASSDNGLASNEQFF. Combining the CDR3 with reference TRBV2 and TRBJ2-1 gives the whole variable domain EPEVTQTPSHQVTQMGQEVILRCVPISNHLYFYWYRQILGQKVEFLVSFYNNEISEKSEIFDDQFSVERPDGSNFTLKIRSTKLEDSAMYFCASSDNGLASNEQFFGPGTRLTVL.

This clonotype was recorded a few times. This chain joins TRBV29-1 and TRBJ1-6; D is unresolved. The CDR3 is 14 amino acids. Per germline, CDR1 SQVTM and CDR2 ANQGSEA. V was trimmed by 6 bases and J by 7 bases, leaving 16 bases between them. The CDR3 spells CSVSVGSNNSPLHF. The DNA of the CDR3 is TGCAGCGTATCGGTCGGCTCCAACAATTCACCCCTCCACTTT.

This clonotype was observed a few times. Just one base apart from a much larger clone, this may be a read error. V is TRBV5-1 and J is TRBJ2-1, with TRBD1 matching over 8 bases. The CDR3 extends over 19 amino acids. Germline trimming cut 1 base from V and 7 bases from J; bases unmatched to any gene: 19. CDR1 and CDR2 (germline): SGHRS, YFSETQ. The CDR3 region is CASSLFASPTGVPGNEQFF. In DNA form, the CDR3 reads TGCGCCAGCAGCTTGTTTGCGTCGCCGACAGGGGTACCGGGGAATGAGCAGTTCTTC.

This clonotype was counted at least ten times. The chain is built from TRBV18 and TRBJ2-7, with 7 nucleotides matching TRBD2. CDR3 length equals 18 residues. J gave up 5 bases and V 0 bases, and 16 bases lay outside the gene matches. Germline assignment: CDR1 KGHSH and CDR2 LQKENI. CDR3 sequence reads: CASSPPRGGIGGKNEQYF. The CDR3 DNA follows: TGTGCCAGCTCACCACCGCGAGGAGGGATCGGGGGGAAGAACGAGCAGTACTTC.

The chain uses TRBV28 and TRBJ1-6; 7 positions match TRBD1. With 3 bases clipped from V and 15 bases from J, the junction kept 5 bases outside the gene matches. CDR3 length: 12 residues. From germline, CDR1 is MDHEN and CDR2 SYDVKM. The DNA of the CDR3 is TGTGCCAGCAGTTTGGACAGGCGCCTCCTCCACTTT. It translates to CASSLDRRLLHF.

This clonotype occurred a few times. Written as DNA, the CDR3 is TGTGCCAGCAGCCTGCGACTAGCCGTGGGGGGAGATACGCAGTATTTT. Its translation: CASSLRLAVGGDTQYF. The chain has TRBV7-2 and TRBJ2-3; TRBD2 matches 7 bases. With 5 bases clipped from V and 5 bases from J, the junction kept 13 bases outside the gene matches. The CDR3 loop spans 16 amino acids. Germline V lookup: CDR1 SGHTA, CDR2 FQGNSA.

At least ten counts were recorded for this clonotype. This chain uses TRBV12-3 or TRBV12-4 with TRBJ2-4; 12 bases align to TRBD2. CDR3 length: 19 amino acids. After removal of 4 bases from V and 0 bases from J, the junction contained 10 bases not matched to a gene. Here the CDR3 DNA reads TGTGCCAGCAGTTCCTGGACTAGCGGGGCTTTCCTAGCCAAAAACATTCAGTACTTC. This gives the protein CASSSWTSGAFLAKNIQYF.

This clonotype was picked up one time. The junction and the germline gene differ at one end; a read error may be behind it. V usage is TRBV7-9 and J usage is TRBJ2-7; 8 bases agree with TRBD1. The CDR3 contains 17 residues. Germline V gives CDR1 SEHNR, CDR2 FQNEAQ (reference sequence). The chain's CDR3 is CASSLAIPGQVSYEQYF. In DNA form, the CDR3 reads TGCGCCAGCAGCTTAGCGATCCCGGGACAGGTATCCTACGAGCAGTACTTC.

This clonotype has ten or more counts. The V call is TRBV2, the J call TRBJ2-7; 7 bases fit TRBD2. The germline V gene has CDR1 SNHLY and CDR2 FYNNEI. With 7 bases clipped from V and 0 bases from J, the junction kept 12 bases outside the gene matches. The CDR3 has 16 residues. The CDR3, as DNA: TGTGCCAGCACCGAGGGAGGGTGGCGCGGCTCCTACGAGCAGTACTTC. This gives the protein CASTEGGWRGSYEQYF.

This clonotype was observed many times. The J gene is TRBJ2-7, the V gene TRBV18; 7 nucleotides line up with TRBD2. Trimming took 6 bases from V and 1 from J; bases not matched to a gene: 6. CDR1 KGHSH and CDR2 LQKENI come from the germline V gene. The CDR3 consists of 14 residues. CDR3 sequence: CASSRSGGSYEQYF. CDR3 in DNA: TGTGCCAGCTCGAGATCGGGAGGATCCTACGAGCAGTACTTC.

There are many counts of this clonotype. The rearrangement uses TRBV20-1 and TRBJ1-2; TRBD1 aligns across 9 bases. This CDR3 is 14 amino acids long. Per the germline V gene, CDR1 is DFQATT and CDR2 is SNEGSKA (reference sequence). V was clipped by 6 bases and J by 4 bases; unmatched bases: 9. As DNA, the CDR3 is TGCAGTGCCACGGGACAGGGAGCGGGCTATGGCTACACCTTC. Residues: CSATGQGAGYGYTF.

This clonotype was recorded at least ten times. CDR3 in amino acids: CASSRGSSGYEQYF. In DNA form, the CDR3 reads TGTGCCAGCAGCCGGGGGTCTAGCGGGTACGAGCAGTACTTC. V usage is TRBV6-2 or TRBV6-3 and J usage is TRBJ2-7; 8 bases are a match to TRBD2. Trimming cost V 6 bases and J 4 bases; bases outside gene matches: 8. This CDR3 contains 14 residues. Germline CDR1 reads MNHEY; CDR2 reads SVGEGT.

About this clonotype: Only one base separates this from a far larger clonotype, so it likely reflects a read error. This chain links TRBV7-9 with TRBJ1-5, with D hard to call. Trimming took 5 bases from V and 7 from J, leaving 15 bases between them. The CDR3 has 14 amino acids. Germline CDR1 and CDR2: SEHNR and FQNEAQ (reference sequence). This CDR3 reads CASSQSYGGQPQHF. In nucleotides, the CDR3 is TGTGCCAGCAGCCAATCATACGGAGGACAGCCCCAGCATTTT.

This clonotype has just a few counts. The V call is TRBV18, the J call TRBJ2-7; D ambiguous. The CDR3 sequence is 12 residues long. Germline-derived CDR1 and CDR2 are KGHSH and LQKENI. Trimming pared 3 bases from V and 4 bases from J, leaving 7 bases between. CDR3 residues: CASSPERYEQYF. DNA for the CDR3: TGTGCCAGCTCACCGGAACGTTACGAGCAGTACTTC.

The table lists this clonotype with a few counts. V is TRBV4-1 and J is TRBJ2-7, with D perhaps TRBD1 (5 bases). In germline, CDR1 is MGHRA, CDR2 YSYEKL. The CDR3 totals 13 residues. Trimming removed 2 bases at V and 2 bases at J, with 7 bases between. CDR3 nucleotide sequence: TGCGCCAGCAGCCAACAGGGTGCCTACGAGCAGTACTTC. Amino acid sequence: CASSQQGAYEQYF.

This clonotype was recorded many times. V gene TRBV2 combines with J gene TRBJ2-1; TRBD1 matches at 10 bases. Germline values: CDR1 SNHLY, CDR2 FYNNEI. V gave up 6 bases and J gave up 4 bases; unmatched junction bases: 9. The CDR3 spans 16 residues. The CDR3 region is CASRATGGEEYNEQFF. In DNA, the CDR3 is TGTGCCAGCAGAGCGACAGGGGGCGAGGAATACAATGAGCAGTTCTTC.

This clonotype was found many times. The chain is built from TRBV2 and TRBJ2-5; 10 bases align to TRBD1. V gave up 3 bases and J gave up 4 bases; unmatched junction bases: 8. This CDR3 is 16 amino acids long. The germline V gene has CDR1 SNHLY and CDR2 FYNNEI. The CDR3 DNA is TGTGCCAGCAGTGACTGGGGACAGGGGCTTCCAGAGACCCAGTACTTC. Translated, it gives CASSDWGQGLPETQYF.

This clonotype has ten or more counts. The chain has TRBV20-1 and TRBJ2-1; 9 bases fit TRBD2. Germline V gives CDR1 DFQATT, CDR2 SNEGSKA (reference sequence). V gave up 3 bases and J gave up 3 bases; unmatched junction bases: 3. The CDR3 spans 14 residues. This chain's CDR3 is CSASGLALYNEQFF. Here the CDR3 DNA reads TGCAGTGCTAGTGGACTAGCGCTCTACAATGAGCAGTTCTTC.

This clonotype was seen more than once but under ten times. The conserved phenylalanine or tryptophan normally closing the CDR3 is absent here, so this likely arose from a read error. V usage is TRBV19 and J usage is TRBJ1-6; the D gene is possibly TRBD1 (5 bases). Trimming took off 5 bases at V and 7 bases at J, with 12 bases between the two ends. Germline values: CDR1 LNHDA, CDR2 SQIVND (reference sequence). There are 14 residues in the CDR3. CDR3 nucleotides: TGTGCCAGTAGTTCGCAGGGTGGCAATTCACCCCTCCACCTT. Protein product: CASSSQGGNSPLHL.

This chain connects TRBV7-6 to TRBJ2-7, with D tentatively TRBD2 (7 bases). Germline CDR1 SGHVS, CDR2 FNYEAQ. The V end lost 1 base, the J end lost 2 bases, and 12 bases lay between the germline ends. This CDR3 has 15 residues. DNA for the CDR3: TGTGCCAGCAGCTTAGAAGGGGGGGCAACCTACGAGCAGTACTTC. This encodes CASSLEGGATYEQYF.